The clone carrying this T cell receptor beta chain has a handful of counts. For the second PCR, which ran for about 7 to 11 cycles, a sample-barcoded 5' primer and a J-beta primer mix were used. TCRdb ran MiXCR on the 5' RACE reads and lists one entry per CDR3 protein. In the table there are about a million distinct CDR3 sequences, under 50% of which are singletons. The CDR3 extends over 16 amino acids. This record belongs to a study of blood T cells in healthy people across ages. Study at large: Template switching captured about one barcoded beta molecule per two T cells.

The people who gave samples were healthy Caucasians from Russia, aged about 6 to 95. Isolation per sample recovered at least 7 million PBMCs. The TCR comes from a man aged 25-40 years in good health. The sequenced material came from blood. The J gene is TRBJ2-5, the V gene TRBV21-1; TRBD1 is the table's D call, not checked against the DNA. The DNA end lines up better with TRBJ2-7; the J call may be wrong. TRBV21-1 is designated a pseudogene. The CDR3 spells CASSKGKGTGQTEQYF. For the CDR3, the DNA is TGTGCCAGCAGCAAAGGAAAGGGGACAGGACAAACCGAGCAGTACTTC.